The 26 T cell receptor beta chains below were found in one sample sequenced in a study of blood T cell repertoires in COVID-19. The assay was immunoSEQ multiplex PCR, and TCRdb's table has in-frame clones only and misses some. The sample shows 300,000 to 350,000 clones, 87% of them seen only once. The sample comprised PBMCs or T cells enriched from blood (not recorded which). Source of these receptors: a woman aged 18-29 years who had recovered from COVID-19.

V gene TRBV21-1 combines with J gene TRBJ1-5. TRBV21-1 is a listed pseudogene. The CDR3 is 17 residues long. As DNA, the CDR3 is TGTGCCAGCAGCAAAGAACGGGAGGGACTGAGCAATCAGCCCCAGCATTTT. Translated, it gives CASSKEREGLSNQPQHF.

V and J are TRBV3-1 (or the pseudogene TRBV3-2) and TRBJ1-3; unclear D gene. The germline V gene encodes CDR1 LGHDT and CDR2 YNNKEL (reference sequence). This CDR3 is built from 16 residues. Trimming took off 6 bases at V and 0 bases at J, with 15 bases between the two ends. The CDR3 bases are TGTGCCAGCAGTTACTCTACAGCCTCCTCTGGAAACACCATATATTTT. Protein product: CASSYSTASSGNTIYF.

V is TRBV4-2 and J is TRBJ1-2, with no clear D. There are 15 residues in the CDR3. CDR1 LGHNA and CDR2 YNFKEQ come from the germline V gene. V lost 0 bases and J lost 3, with 11 bases in between. As DNA, the CDR3 is TGTGCCAGCAGCCAAGAGAGGGTCACCTACTATGGCTACACCTTC. Amino acid sequence: CASSQERVTYYGYTF.

V is TRBV11-2 and J is TRBJ1-6; maybe TRBD1 (5 bases). CDR3 length: 14 residues. Germline V gives CDR1 SGHAT, CDR2 FQNNGV. Trimming stripped 3 bases from V and 9 bases from J, with 12 bases between. The CDR3 sequence: CASSLSRDGSPLHF. CDR3 nucleotides: TGTGCCAGCAGCTTGAGCAGGGATGGTTCACCCCTCCACTTT.

V is TRBV19 and J is TRBJ1-2; tentatively, D is TRBD1 (5 bases). Germline CDR1 is LNHDA and CDR2 is SQIVND (reference sequence). The CDR3 has 14 residues. Deletions cut 1 base from V and 3 bases from J, with 9 bases between. The CDR3 reads CASSIVTGDYGYTF. The DNA of the CDR3 is TGTGCCAGTAGTATAGTGACGGGGGACTATGGCTACACCTTC.

This clone was picked up one time. The J gene is TRBJ1-2, the V gene TRBV5-6; D may be TRBD1 (5 bases). The germline gives CDR1 SGHDT, CDR2 YYEEEE. The CDR3 is made up of 12 amino acids. Trimming stripped 3 bases from V and 5 bases from J, with 8 bases between. This CDR3 reads CASSWQGYGYTF. Written as DNA, the CDR3 is TGTGCCAGCAGCTGGCAGGGATATGGCTACACCTTC. Supplemented by reference TRBV5-6 and TRBJ1-2, the full variable domain reads DAGVTQSPTHLIKTRGQQVTLRCSPKSGHDTVSWYQQALGQGPQFIFQYYEEEERQRGNFPDRFSGHQFPNYSSELNVNALLLGDSALYLCASSWQGYGYTFGSGTRLTVV.

The rearrangement links TRBV4-3 to TRBJ1-2; 7 bases align to TRBD1. The CDR3 sequence is 17 residues long. CDR1 is LGHNA, CDR2 YSLEER, per germline. V shed 2 bases, J shed 8 bases, and the junction held 17 bases outside the gene matches. CDR3 bases: TGCGCCAGCAGCCAAAGCGTCCGACAGGGATCGGTCGGGGGCTACACCTTC. Its translation is CASSQSVRQGSVGGYTF.

The V and J genes are TRBV5-4 and TRBJ2-7, with a tentative D call TRBD2 (6 bases). Trimming shortened V by 4 bases and J by 4 bases, and 15 bases separated the two germline ends. The CDR3 is made up of 14 amino acids. Looked up from germline, CDR1 is SGHNT and CDR2 is YYREEE (reference sequence). The CDR3 spells CASSRGTDPYEQYF. DNA for the CDR3: TGTGCCAGCAGCCGAGGGACTGATCCTTACGAGCAGTACTTC. The full variable domain, its missing parts supplied by reference TRBV5-4 and TRBJ2-7, is ETGVTQSPTHLIKTRGQQVTLRCSSQSGHNTVSWYQQALGQGPQFIFQYYREEENGRGNFPPRFSGLQFPNYSSELNVNALELDDSALYLCASSRGTDPYEQYFGPGTRLTVT.

The genes are TRBV11-3 and TRBJ2-1; 8 bases agree with TRBD2. The CDR3 is 14 residues long. CDR1 SGHNT and CDR2 YENEEA come from the germline V gene. The V and J ends lost 5 bases and 7 bases, in that order; junction bases with no gene match: 7. CDR3 protein: CASSPGGTENEQFF. CDR3 nucleotide sequence: TGTGCCAGCAGCCCGGGGGGGACCGAGAATGAGCAGTTCTTC.

The V call is TRBV9, the J call TRBJ2-1; 7 bases map to TRBD1. This CDR3 is built from 14 residues. The germline V gene has CDR1 SGDLS and CDR2 YYNGEE. With V trimmed by 7 bases and J by 3 bases, 7 bases remained unmatched. Written as DNA, the CDR3 is TGTGCCAGCGGACAGACAGGGTACTACAATGAGCAGTTCTTC. Amino acid sequence: CASGQTGYYNEQFF. Combining the CDR3 with reference TRBV9 and TRBJ2-1 gives the whole variable domain DSGVTQTPKHLITATGQRVTLRCSPRSGDLSVYWYQQSLDQGLQFLIQYYNGEERAKGNILERFSAQQFPDLHSELNLSSLELGDSALYFCASGQTGYYNEQFFGPGTRLTVL.

In this sample, this clone turned up a few times. This chain connects TRBV5-1 to TRBJ2-1; 7 bases align to TRBD1. This CDR3 is built from 16 residues. Trimming at V came to 3 bases and at J to 5 bases, leaving 11 bases not matched to a gene. Germline CDR1 SGHRS, CDR2 YFSETQ. This CDR3 is CASSSHRGGRDNEQFF. In DNA form, the CDR3 reads TGCGCCAGCAGCTCCCACAGGGGTGGTAGGGACAATGAGCAGTTCTTC.

This clone was seen only once. The chain recombines TRBV11-2 with TRBJ2-3; D is ambiguous. Germline V gene sequence: CDR1 SGHAT, CDR2 FQNNGV. The CDR3 contains 15 residues. The V end lost 3 bases, the J end lost 7 bases, and 17 bases lay between the germline ends. CDR3 coding DNA: TGTGCCAGCAGCTTTAGCTTGCTAAGCAGATATACGCAGTATTTT. Its translation: CASSFSLLSRYTQYF.

V and J are TRBV18 and TRBJ1-3; D might be TRBD1 (6 bases). CDR1 is KGHSH and CDR2 is LQKENI in the germline V gene. The V end lost 3 bases, the J end lost 0 bases, and 15 bases lay between the germline ends. The CDR3 contains 17 residues. CDR3 nucleotide sequence: TGTGCCAGCTCACCTAGTGGGGGGGCCACCTCTGGAAACACCATATATTTT. This encodes CASSPSGGATSGNTIYF.

The chain uses TRBV5-6 and TRBJ2-3, with TRBD2 matching 8 bases. CDR3 length: 16 amino acids. In germline, CDR1 is SGHDT, CDR2 YYEEEE. J lost 4 bases, V lost 1 base, and 8 bases had no gene match. The CDR3 region is CASSLLSGGRADTQYF. The CDR3 DNA reads as TGTGCCAGCAGCTTGCTGTCGGGAGGGCGCGCAGATACGCAGTATTTT. Combining the CDR3 with reference TRBV5-6 and TRBJ2-3 gives the whole variable domain DAGVTQSPTHLIKTRGQQVTLRCSPKSGHDTVSWYQQALGQGPQFIFQYYEEEERQRGNFPDRFSGHQFPNYSSELNVNALLLGDSALYLCASSLLSGGRADTQYFGPGTRLTVL.

The chain recombines TRBV6-2 or TRBV6-3 with TRBJ2-1; possibly TRBD1 for D (5 bases). Trimming stripped 2 bases from V and 7 bases from J, with 12 bases between. Germline V gene lookup returns CDR1 MNHEY and CDR2 SVGEGT. CDR3 length: 14 amino acids. CDR3 bases: TGTGCCAGCAGTTACAGGACACGATGGAATGAGCAGTTCTTC. Translating it yields CASSYRTRWNEQFF.

The CDR3 reads CASSPLGRQGTNTEAFF. The CDR3, as DNA: TGTGCCAGCTCACCACTTGGTCGTCAGGGGACGAACACTGAAGCTTTCTTT. The V call is TRBV18, the J call TRBJ1-1, with D possibly being TRBD1 (6 bases). Germline values: CDR1 KGHSH, CDR2 LQKENI. The CDR3 consists of 17 residues. The ends were cut back, 1 base at V and 1 base at J, with 16 bases in the middle.

J is TRBJ1-2 and V is TRBV24-1, with 8 bases that match TRBD1. CDR1 is KGHDR and CDR2 is SFDVKD in the germline V gene. The J segment lost 2 bases and the V segment lost 2 bases, leaving 6 bases of the junction unmatched. This CDR3 spans 16 amino acids. In DNA, the CDR3 is TGTGCCACCAGTGATTCGGGATGGGACAGGAACTATGGCTACACCTTC. This codes for CATSDSGWDRNYGYTF.

The rearrangement links TRBV11-3 to TRBJ1-6, with a weak D call TRBD1 (6 bases). The CDR3 is 17 residues long. Germline CDR1 SGHNT, CDR2 YENEEA. Trimming shortened V by 5 bases and J by 4 bases, and 18 bases separated the two germline ends. CDR3 protein: CASSLSYWTEYNSPLHF. In nucleotides, the CDR3 is TGTGCCAGCAGCCTGAGTTACTGGACAGAGTATAATTCACCCCTCCACTTT. The complete variable domain, with remaining parts taken from reference TRBV11-3 and TRBJ1-6, reads EAGVVQSPRYKIIEKKQPVAFWCNPISGHNTLYWYLQNLGQGPELLIRYENEEAVDDSQLPKDRFSAERLKGVDSTLKIQPAELGDSAVYLCASSLSYWTEYNSPLHFGNGTRLTVT.

The chain couples TRBV2 to TRBJ1-2; 8 bases map to TRBD1. Per the germline V gene, CDR1 is SNHLY and CDR2 is FYNNEI. This CDR3 has 15 residues. V gave up 7 bases and J gave up 3 bases; unmatched junction bases: 10. The DNA for the CDR3 is TGTGCCAGCACGATAGTCGAACAGGGGGACTATGGCTACACCTTC. Translating it yields CASTIVEQGDYGYTF.

The chain is built from TRBV6-1 and TRBJ1-6, with TRBD1 as a possible D gene (5 bases). The CDR3 consists of 13 residues. Trimming left V 3 bases short and J 9 bases short, with 9 bases between. Germline assignment: CDR1 MNHNS and CDR2 SASEGT. The CDR3 sequence: CASSDTRVSPLHF. CDR3 in DNA: TGTGCCAGCAGTGACACCAGGGTTTCACCCCTCCACTTT.

The rearrangement uses TRBV28 and TRBJ1-2; 11 nucleotides align to TRBD1. The ends lost 7 bases at V and 4 bases at J; junction bases unmatched: 11. The CDR3 is 16 residues long. Germline V lookup: CDR1 MDHEN, CDR2 SYDVKM. The CDR3 is CASTTLGTGGFYGYTF. In DNA form, the CDR3 reads TGTGCCAGCACCACTTTGGGGACAGGGGGATTCTATGGCTACACCTTC.

The chain recombines TRBV7-2 with TRBJ1-5, with a possible D match to TRBD1 (6 bases). Trimming took off 3 bases at V and 4 bases at J, with 16 bases between the two ends. CDR3 size: 16 residues. Germline assignment: CDR1 SGHTA and CDR2 FQGNSA. In DNA form, the CDR3 reads TGTGCCAGCAGCTTTAGTCTTGACAGGAGAAATCAGCCCCAGCATTTT. This gives the protein CASSFSLDRRNQPQHF.

The genes are TRBV27 and TRBJ1-3, with 7 bases fitting TRBD1. The ends lost 6 bases at V and 1 base at J; junction bases unmatched: 6. Germline V lookup: CDR1 MNHEY, CDR2 SMNVEV (reference sequence). The CDR3 extends over 15 amino acids. The CDR3 sequence is CASRATGWSGNTIYF. The CDR3 DNA reads as TGTGCCAGCAGGGCGACAGGGTGGTCTGGAAACACCATATATTTT.

V is TRBV23-1 and J is TRBJ1-6, with D possibly TRBD1 on 5 matching bases. TRBV23-1 is flagged as an ORF with uncertain function. This CDR3 is built from 19 residues. Between the trimmed V and J ends, which lost 2 bases and 7 bases, there was a span of 24 bases. CDR3 residues: CASSQPGETNPWRNSPLHF. Written as DNA, the CDR3 is TGCGCCAGCAGTCAACCGGGGGAGACCAATCCTTGGAGAAATTCACCCCTCCACTTT.

Comments on this clone: The identical CDR3 is also encoded by other nucleotide sequences in the sample. The V gene is TRBV28, the J gene TRBJ1-6; weak D call: TRBD1 (5 bases). Germline values: CDR1 MDHEN, CDR2 SYDVKM. V lost 3 bases and J lost 6, with 9 bases in between. This CDR3 has 14 residues. The CDR3 is CASSLGQGNSPLHF. CDR3 bases: TGTGCCAGCAGTTTGGGTCAGGGTAATTCACCCCTCCACTTT.

This clone was found a few times. V usage is TRBV7-8 and J usage is TRBJ2-2; 10 positions agree with TRBD1. The CDR3 has 18 amino acids. Unmatched junction bases numbered 12, after V lost 3 bases and J lost 5 bases. Germline CDR1 and CDR2: SGHVS and FQNEAQ. The chain's CDR3 is CASSLGQGRDVATGELFF. DNA of the CDR3: TGTGCCAGCAGCTTGGGACAGGGGAGGGACGTGGCAACCGGGGAGCTGTTTTTT.